This TCR beta chain originates from a study of blood T cell repertoires in COVID-19. Trimming took off 7 bases at V and 7 bases at J, with 16 bases between the two ends. The CDR3 totals 12 residues. CDR1 is SQVTM and CDR2 is ANQGSEA in the germline V gene. Assay used: immunoSEQ multiplex PCR; TCRdb lists only in-frame clones, some missing. The sample lists about 430,000 clones; approximately 87% were seen once. This receptor was taken from a woman in her 30s with acute COVID-19. The sample consisted of PBMCs or T cells enriched from blood (not recorded which). J is TRBJ1-2 and V is TRBV29-1; D ambiguous. CDR3 DNA sequence: TGCAGCGCCCCTCGGACGGAGGGTGGCTACACCTTC. It encodes CSAPRTEGGYTF.